The rows below give T cell receptor beta chains drawn from one sample of a study of CD8+ T cells in alopecia areata. Only in-frame clones appear in the TCRdb table, and some are missing; sequencing was by immunoSEQ multiplex PCR. Here the sample spans about 130,000 clones, over 50% being singletons. The sample consisted of CD4+ T cells sorted from blood, taken at week 0. All receptors come from a human donor with alopecia areata. CDR3s include the opening cysteine and the closing phenylalanine or tryptophan. Fields, in order: V gene, D gene, clone size, J gene, CDR3 protein, CDR3 DNA. The D gene is left open where the match is weak. Size is omitted from some rows. Given values are once, few, many or a class for expanded clones.

TRBV27	TRBD1	.	TRBJ2-5	CASSIRDSGETQYF	TGTGCCAGCAGTATCCGGGACAGTGGAGAGACCCAGTACTTC
TRBV7-2	.	.	TRBJ2-2	CASSIRVSGELFF	TGTGCCAGCAGCATTAGGGTGTCCGGGGAGCTGTTTTTT
TRBV7-2	.	few	TRBJ2-5	CASSLEASEQETQYF	TGTGCCAGCAGCTTAGAGGCCAGTGAACAAGAGACCCAGTACTTC
TRBV6-5	TRBD2	once	TRBJ2-1	CASSYRPSGNNEQFF	TGTGCCAGCAGTTACCGGCCTAGCGGCAACAATGAGCAGTTCTTC
TRBV19	TRBD1	.	TRBJ1-1	CASSVQGVNTEAFF	TGTGCCAGTAGTGTACAGGGGGTGAACACTGAAGCTTTCTTT
TRBV5-6	.	.	TRBJ1-2	CASSQGLGYTF	TGTGCCAGCAGCCAGGGTCTTGGCTACACCTTC
TRBV4-1	.	.	TRBJ1-2	CASSPSNYGYTF	TGCGCCAGCAGTCCGAGTAACTATGGCTACACCTTC
TRBV10-3	.	.	TRBJ2-2	CAVSESGGANTGELFF	TGTGCCGTCAGTGAGTCGGGGGGCGCGAACACCGGGGAGCTGTTTTTT
TRBV21-1	.	.	TRBJ1-4	CASILRENGVAKLFF	TGTGCCAGCATCCTAAGGGAAAACGGCGTGGCAAAACTGTTTTTT
TRBV6-5	.	once	TRBJ2-4	CASSIAGDIQYF	TGTGCCAGCAGTATCGCAGGGGACATTCAGTACTTC
TRBV5-4	TRBD1	few	TRBJ2-1	CASSAQGANEQFF	TGTGCCAGCAGCGCGCAGGGGGCCAATGAGCAGTTCTTC
TRBV7-8	.	.	TRBJ1-2	CASSLFRTGSLRDGYTF	TGTGCCAGCAGCCTTTTTCGTACAGGATCTCTTCGGGATGGCTACACCTTC
TRBV4-2	.	.	TRBJ1-1	CASSQDGGTEAFF	TGTGCCAGCAGCCAAGATGGGGGCACTGAAGCTTTCTTT
TRBV7-2	.	once	TRBJ2-4	CASSLAWSGNIQYF	TGTGCCAGCAGCTTAGCGTGGTCTGGGAACATTCAGTACTTC
TRBV2	TRBD2	.	TRBJ2-1	CASSRLAGESYNEQFF	TGTGCCAGCAGTAGACTAGCGGGAGAGTCCTACAATGAGCAGTTCTTC
TRBV19	.	.	TRBJ2-1	CASGTSGWSNEQFF	TGTGCCAGCGGAACAAGCGGGTGGTCGAATGAGCAGTTCTTC
TRBV11-3	TRBD1	.	TRBJ2-5	CASSLGQGDQETQYF	TGTGCCAGCAGCCTAGGACAGGGAGACCAAGAGACCCAGTACTTC
TRBV7-9	.	few	TRBJ1-4	CASSLTNEKLFF	TGTGCCAGCAGCTTAACTAATGAAAAACTGTTTTTT
TRBV2	TRBD2	few	TRBJ2-2	CASSKTSSSGELFF	TGTGCCAGCAGCAAGACTAGCAGCAGTGGGGAGCTGTTTTTT
TRBV7-9	TRBD2	few	TRBJ2-5	CASSLALASGTQYF	TGTGCCAGCAGCTTAGCGTTGGCTAGCGGGACCCAGTACTTC
TRBV18	TRBD2	.	TRBJ2-7	CASSPGTGGGRIAYEQYF	TGTGCCAGCTCACCCGGGACGGGCGGCGGGAGGATAGCTTACGAGCAGTACTTC
TRBV6-5	TRBD2	.	TRBJ2-7	CASSLRLAGVYYEQYF	TGTGCCAGCAGTTTAAGACTAGCGGGAGTATACTACGAGCAGTACTTC
TRBV4-3	TRBD2	.	TRBJ2-3	CASSQGVGSGGNTQYF	TGCGCCAGCAGCCAAGGGGTCGGTAGCGGGGGAAATACGCAGTATTTT
TRBV25-1	.	.	TRBJ2-3	CASSKDRGGPDTQYF	TGTGCCAGCAGTAAAGACAGGGGAGGGCCAGATACGCAGTATTTT
TRBV7-3	TRBD1	.	TRBJ1-1	CASSPGQGRGMNTEAFF	TGTGCCAGCAGCCCCGGACAGGGAAGGGGTATGAACACTGAAGCTTTCTTT
TRBV19	TRBD2	.	TRBJ2-1	CASSTGGDYNEQFF	TGTGCCAGTAGTACGGGAGGAGACTACAATGAGCAGTTCTTC
TRBV5-1	TRBD2	.	TRBJ2-1	CASSPRTSGRGEQFF	TGCGCCAGCAGCCCCCGGACTAGCGGGAGGGGCGAGCAGTTCTTC
TRBV5-6	.	.	TRBJ2-1	CASSSDLANNEQFF	TGTGCCAGCAGCTCGGACCTAGCTAACAATGAGCAGTTCTTC
TRBV2	TRBD1	.	TRBJ2-5	CASSEDRQETQYF	TGTGCCAGCAGTGAGGACAGGCAAGAGACCCAGTACTTC
TRBV19	.	.	TRBJ1-2	CASSPSTGLYGYTF	TGTGCCAGTAGTCCCTCTACAGGGCTCTATGGCTACACCTTC
TRBV2	TRBD1	.	TRBJ2-2	CASRTGGTGELFF	TGTGCCAGCAGGACAGGGGGGACCGGGGAGCTGTTTTTT
TRBV18	TRBD2	.	TRBJ2-1	CASSPRAVGGGATYNEQFF	TGTGCCAGCTCACCACGTGCTGTAGGCGGGGGGGCAACCTACAATGAGCAGTTCTTC
TRBV7-2	.	.	TRBJ2-5	CASSLDSAVGPQYF	TGTGCCAGCAGCTTAGATAGCGCCGTAGGGCCCCAGTACTTC